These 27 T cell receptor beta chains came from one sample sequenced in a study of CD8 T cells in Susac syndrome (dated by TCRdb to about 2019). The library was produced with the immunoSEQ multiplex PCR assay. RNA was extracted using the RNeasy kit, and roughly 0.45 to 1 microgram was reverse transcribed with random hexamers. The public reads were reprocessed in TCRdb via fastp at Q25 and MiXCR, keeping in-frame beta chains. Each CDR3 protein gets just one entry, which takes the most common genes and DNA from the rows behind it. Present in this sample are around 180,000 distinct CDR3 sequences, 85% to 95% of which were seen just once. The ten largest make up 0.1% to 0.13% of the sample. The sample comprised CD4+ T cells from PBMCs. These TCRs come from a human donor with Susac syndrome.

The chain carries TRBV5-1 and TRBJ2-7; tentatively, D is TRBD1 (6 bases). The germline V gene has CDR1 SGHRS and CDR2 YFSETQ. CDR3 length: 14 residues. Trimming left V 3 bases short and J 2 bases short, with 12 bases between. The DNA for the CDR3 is TGCGCCAGCAGCTCGGACAGATATCCCTACGAGCAGTACTTC. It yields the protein CASSSDRYPYEQYF.

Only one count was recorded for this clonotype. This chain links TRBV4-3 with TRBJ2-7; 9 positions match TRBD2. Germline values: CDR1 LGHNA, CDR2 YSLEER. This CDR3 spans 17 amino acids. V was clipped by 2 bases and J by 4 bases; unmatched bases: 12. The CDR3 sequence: CASSQSPGLAAGYEQYF. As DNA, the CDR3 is TGCGCCAGCAGCCAATCTCCGGGACTAGCAGCCGGGTACGAGCAGTACTTC.

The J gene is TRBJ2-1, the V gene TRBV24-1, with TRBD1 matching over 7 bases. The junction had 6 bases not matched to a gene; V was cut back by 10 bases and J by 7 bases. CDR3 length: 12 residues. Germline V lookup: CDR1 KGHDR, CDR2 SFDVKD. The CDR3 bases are TGTGCCACTTCCCACAGGGGTAATGAGCAGTTCTTC. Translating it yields CATSHRGNEQFF.

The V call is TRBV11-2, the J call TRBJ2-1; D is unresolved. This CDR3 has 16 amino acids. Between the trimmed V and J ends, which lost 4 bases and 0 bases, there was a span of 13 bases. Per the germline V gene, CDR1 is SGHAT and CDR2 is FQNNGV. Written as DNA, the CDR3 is TGTGCCAGCAGCTCCCTCCTTTTGGGCTCCTACAATGAGCAGTTCTTC. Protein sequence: CASSSLLLGSYNEQFF.

The CDR3 nucleotides read TGCAGTGCTAGAGAATCGGGACAGGGCTACGAGCAGTACTTC. Protein: CSARESGQGYEQYF. This sequence joins TRBV20-1 and TRBJ2-7, with TRBD1 identical over 9 bases. CDR3 length equals 14 residues. After removal of 0 bases from V and 3 bases from J, the junction contained 3 bases not matched to a gene. Germline CDR1 is DFQATT and CDR2 is SNEGSKA (reference sequence).

CDR3 residues: CASSLQQGGGSPLHF. In DNA form, the CDR3 reads TGTGCCAGCAGTTTACAACAGGGAGGAGGCTCACCCCTCCACTTT. This chain uses TRBV12-3 or TRBV12-4 with TRBJ1-6; TRBD1 is a possible D gene (6 bases). The CDR3 sequence is 15 residues long. V lost 2 bases and J lost 10, with 15 bases in between.

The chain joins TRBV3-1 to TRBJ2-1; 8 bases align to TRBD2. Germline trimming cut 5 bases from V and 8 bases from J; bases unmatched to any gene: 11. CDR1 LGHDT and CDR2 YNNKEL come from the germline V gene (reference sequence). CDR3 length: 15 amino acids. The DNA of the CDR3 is TGTGCCAGCAGCTTTGCCGGGGGGGGTCGATATGAGCAGTTCTTC. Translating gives CASSFAGGGRYEQFF.

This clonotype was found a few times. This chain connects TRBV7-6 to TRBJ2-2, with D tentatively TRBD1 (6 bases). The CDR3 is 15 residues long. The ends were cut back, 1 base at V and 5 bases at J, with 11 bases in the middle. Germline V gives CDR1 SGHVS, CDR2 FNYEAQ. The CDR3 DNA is TGTGCCAGCAGCTTAGATACAGGGAGAACCGGGGAGCTGTTTTTT. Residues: CASSLDTGRTGELFF.

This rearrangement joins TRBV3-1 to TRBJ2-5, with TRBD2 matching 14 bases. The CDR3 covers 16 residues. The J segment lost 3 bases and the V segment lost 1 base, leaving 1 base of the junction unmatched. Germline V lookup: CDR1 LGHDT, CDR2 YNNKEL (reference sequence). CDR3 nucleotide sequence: TGTGCCAGCAGCCAAGCGACTAGCGGGGGGGAAGAGACCCAGTACTTC. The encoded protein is CASSQATSGGEETQYF.

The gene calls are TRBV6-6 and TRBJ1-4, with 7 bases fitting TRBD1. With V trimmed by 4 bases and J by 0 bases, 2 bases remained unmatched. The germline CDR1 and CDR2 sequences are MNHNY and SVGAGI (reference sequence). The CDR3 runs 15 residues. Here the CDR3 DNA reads TGTGCCAGCAGTTCCACAGGGGCAACTAATGAAAAACTGTTTTTT. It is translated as CASSSTGATNEKLFF.

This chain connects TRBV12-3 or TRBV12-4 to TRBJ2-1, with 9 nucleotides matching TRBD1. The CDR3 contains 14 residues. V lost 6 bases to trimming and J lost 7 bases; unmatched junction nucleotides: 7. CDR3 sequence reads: CASSPGQGSNEQFF. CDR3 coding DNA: TGTGCCAGCAGCCCGGGACAGGGTTCAAATGAGCAGTTCTTC.

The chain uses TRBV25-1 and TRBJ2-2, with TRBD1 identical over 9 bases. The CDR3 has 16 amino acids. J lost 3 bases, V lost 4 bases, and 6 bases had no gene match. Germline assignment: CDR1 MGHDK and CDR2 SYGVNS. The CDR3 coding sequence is TGTGCCAGCAGTGGCCGGGACAGGGCTTACACCGGGGAGCTGTTTTTT. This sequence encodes CASSGRDRAYTGELFF.

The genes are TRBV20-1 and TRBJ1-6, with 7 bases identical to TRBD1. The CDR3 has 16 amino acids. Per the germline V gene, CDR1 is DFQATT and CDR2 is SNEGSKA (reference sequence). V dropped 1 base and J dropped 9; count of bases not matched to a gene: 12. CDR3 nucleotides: TGCAGTGCTAGAGTTAATTTACAGGGGATGGGTTCACCCCTCCACTTT. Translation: CSARVNLQGMGSPLHF.

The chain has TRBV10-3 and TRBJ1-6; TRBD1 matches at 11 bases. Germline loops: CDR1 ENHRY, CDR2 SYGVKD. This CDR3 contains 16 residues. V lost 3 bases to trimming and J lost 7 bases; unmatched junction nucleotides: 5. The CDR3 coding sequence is TGTGCCATCAGTGACCGGACAGGGGGCGGAAATTCACCCCTCCACTTT. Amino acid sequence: CAISDRTGGGNSPLHF.

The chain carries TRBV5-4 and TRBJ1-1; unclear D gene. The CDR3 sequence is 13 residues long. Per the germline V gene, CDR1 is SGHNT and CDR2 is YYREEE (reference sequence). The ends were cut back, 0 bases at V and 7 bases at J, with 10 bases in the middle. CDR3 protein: CASSLEPPDEAFF. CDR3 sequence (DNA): TGTGCCAGCAGCTTGGAACCCCCGGATGAAGCTTTCTTT.

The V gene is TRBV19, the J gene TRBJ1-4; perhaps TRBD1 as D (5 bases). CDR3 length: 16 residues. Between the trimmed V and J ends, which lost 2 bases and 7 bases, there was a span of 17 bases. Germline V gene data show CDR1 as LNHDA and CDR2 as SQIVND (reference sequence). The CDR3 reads CASSIIRGGRSEKLFF. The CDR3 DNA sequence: TGTGCCAGTAGTATAATTCGCGGGGGAAGGAGTGAAAAACTGTTTTTT.

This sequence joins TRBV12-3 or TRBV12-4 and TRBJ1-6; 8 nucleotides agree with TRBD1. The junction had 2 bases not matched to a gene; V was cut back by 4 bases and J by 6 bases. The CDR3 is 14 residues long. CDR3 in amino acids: CASSSGGVNSPLHF. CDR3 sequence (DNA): TGTGCCAGCAGTTCAGGGGGCGTTAATTCACCCCTCCACTTT.

In DNA form, the CDR3 reads TGTGCCTGGAATTTCAGGGATGAGCAGTACTTC. This gives the protein CAWNFRDEQYF. The chain is built from TRBV30 and TRBJ2-7, with D possibly TRBD1 on 5 matching bases. CDR1 is GTSNPN, CDR2 SVGIG, per germline (reference sequence). The CDR3 length is 11 residues. V was shortened by 4 bases and J by 7 bases, with 11 bases between the two germline ends.

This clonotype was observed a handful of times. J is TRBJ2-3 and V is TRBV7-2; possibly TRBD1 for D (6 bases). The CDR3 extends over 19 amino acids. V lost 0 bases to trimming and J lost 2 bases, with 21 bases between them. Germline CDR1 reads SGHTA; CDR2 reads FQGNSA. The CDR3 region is CASSLALIPRGSYTDTQYF. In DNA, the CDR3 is TGTGCCAGCAGCTTAGCCCTGATACCCAGGGGCTCCTACACAGATACGCAGTATTTT.

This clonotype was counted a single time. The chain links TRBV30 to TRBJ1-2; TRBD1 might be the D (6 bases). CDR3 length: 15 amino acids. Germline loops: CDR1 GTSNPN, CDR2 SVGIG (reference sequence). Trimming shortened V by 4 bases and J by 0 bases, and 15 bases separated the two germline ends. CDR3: CAWNRDAPPNYGYTF. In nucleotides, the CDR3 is TGTGCCTGGAACAGGGACGCGCCACCTAACTATGGCTACACCTTC.

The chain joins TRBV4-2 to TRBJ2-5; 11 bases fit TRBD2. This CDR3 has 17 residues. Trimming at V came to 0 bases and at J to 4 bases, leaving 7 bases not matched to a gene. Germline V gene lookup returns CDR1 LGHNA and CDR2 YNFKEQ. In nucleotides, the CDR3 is TGTGCCAGCAGCCAAGAGATTAGCGGGGGGGCGAGAGAGACCCAGTACTTC. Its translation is CASSQEISGGARETQYF.

This chain's CDR3 is CASSLALERRLGQYF. The CDR3 region has the DNA TGTGCCAGCAGCTTAGCCCTCGAGCGGAGACTAGGGCAGTACTTC. The rearrangement links TRBV7-8 to TRBJ2-7; a possible D gene is TRBD2 (6 bases). Looked up from germline, CDR1 is SGHVS and CDR2 is FQNEAQ. Trimming stripped 0 bases from V and 9 bases from J, with 18 bases between. The CDR3 covers 15 residues. The variable domain in full, with the rest retrieved from reference TRBV7-8 and TRBJ2-7, is GAGVSQSPRYKVAKRGQDVALRCDPISGHVSLFWYQQALGQGPEFLTYFQNEAQLDKSGLPSDRFFAERPEGSVSTLKIQRTQQEDSAVYLCASSLALERRLGQYFGPGTRLTVT.

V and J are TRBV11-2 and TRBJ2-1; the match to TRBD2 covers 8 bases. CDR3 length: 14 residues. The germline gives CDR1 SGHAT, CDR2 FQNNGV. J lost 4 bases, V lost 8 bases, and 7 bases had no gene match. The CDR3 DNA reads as TGTGCCAGCTGCCCCAGCGGGGGATACAATGAGCAGTTCTTC. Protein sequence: CASCPSGGYNEQFF.

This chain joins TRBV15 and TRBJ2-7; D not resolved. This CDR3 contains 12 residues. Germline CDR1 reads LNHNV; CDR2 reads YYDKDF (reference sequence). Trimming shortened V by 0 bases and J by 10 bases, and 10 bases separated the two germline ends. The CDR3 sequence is CATSRDGSGQYF. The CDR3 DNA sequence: TGTGCCACCAGCAGAGATGGGTCAGGACAGTACTTC.

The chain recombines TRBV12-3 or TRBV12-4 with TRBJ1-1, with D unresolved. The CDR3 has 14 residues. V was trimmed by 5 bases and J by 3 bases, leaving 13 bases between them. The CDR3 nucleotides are TGTGCCAGCAGTCCCCTCTTGGGGTACACTGAAGCTTTCTTT. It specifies CASSPLLGYTEAFF.

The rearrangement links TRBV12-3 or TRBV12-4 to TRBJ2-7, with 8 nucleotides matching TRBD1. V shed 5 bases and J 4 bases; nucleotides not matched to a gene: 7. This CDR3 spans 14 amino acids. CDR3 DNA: TGTGCCAGCAGTCCGGGGGACAGGATATACGAGCAGTACTTC. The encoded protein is CASSPGDRIYEQYF.

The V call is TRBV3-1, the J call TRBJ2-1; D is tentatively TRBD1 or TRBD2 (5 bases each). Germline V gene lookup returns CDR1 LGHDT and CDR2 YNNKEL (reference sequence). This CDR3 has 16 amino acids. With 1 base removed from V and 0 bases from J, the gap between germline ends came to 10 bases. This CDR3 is CASSQGDGFSYNEQFF. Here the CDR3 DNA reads TGTGCCAGCAGCCAAGGGGACGGGTTCTCCTACAATGAGCAGTTCTTC.